This passage covers 3 T cell receptor beta chains from one sample sequenced in a study of cytomegalovirus exposure and HLA in healthy donors. With 60 Vbeta and 13 Jbeta primers, the PCR was carried out. The method was immunoSEQ multiplex PCR; TCRdb's version includes in-frame clones alone and lacks a portion of them. The table records about 160,000 clones, 65% to 70% of them present only once. Sequencing was performed on PBMCs. All receptors come from a young woman in good health and CMV-seropositive.

The chain couples TRBV15 to TRBJ1-1; D is perhaps TRBD1 (5 bases). CDR1 is LNHNV, CDR2 YYDKDF, per germline (reference sequence). The germline V and J ends were trimmed by 8 bases and 1 base, with 14 bases remaining between them. This CDR3 has 14 residues. Here the CDR3 reads CATDRRGRNTEAFF. The CDR3 DNA reads TGTGCCACCGACCGCCGGGGGAGGAACACTGAAGCTTTCTTT.

The genes are TRBV7-4 and TRBJ1-1; TRBD1 aligns across 7 bases. Germline CDR1 SGHVT, CDR2 SQSDAQ. With 5 bases clipped from V and 3 bases from J, the junction kept 15 bases outside the gene matches. This CDR3 region has 17 residues. DNA for the CDR3: TGTGCCAGCAGCCCCCACCGGGAAGAGGGGGCTTACACTGAAGCTTTCTTT. This codes for CASSPHREEGAYTEAFF. The full variable domain, completed using reference TRBV7-4 and TRBJ1-1, is GAGVSQSPRYKVAKRGRDVALRCDSISGHVTLYWYRQTLGQGSEVLTYSQSDAQRDKSGRPSGRFSAERPERSVSTLKIQRTEQGDSAVYLCASSPHREEGAYTEAFFGQGTRLTVV.

The chain is built from TRBV27 and TRBJ1-5; 7 bases match TRBD1. V gave up 4 bases and J gave up 4 bases; unmatched junction bases: 10. Germline V CDR1 and CDR2: MNHEY, SMNVEV (reference sequence). The CDR3 runs to 16 residues. The CDR3 sequence: CASSSRTGAGNQPQHF. CDR3 sequence (DNA): TGTGCCAGCAGTTCGCGGACAGGTGCGGGGAATCAGCCCCAGCATTTT.